This T cell receptor beta chain emerged from a study of blood T cells in healthy people across ages. Primers used in a second PCR of roughly 6 to 12 cycles were a sample-barcoded 5' primer and a J-beta primer mix. TCRdb re-called the 5' RACE reads with MiXCR, one entry per CDR3 protein. The top ten clones hold approximately 0.79% of a sample with around 990,000 distinct CDR3 sequences, under 30% of them seen once. Each sample gave at least 7 million isolated PBMCs. The sample holds a few counts of this clonotype. This CDR3 has 14 amino acids. The germline gives CDR1 MNHEY, CDR2 SVGAGI. The V end lost 0 bases, the J end lost 5 bases, and 10 bases lay between the germline ends. These data were also filed under a second study, of T cells of mothers and their children. That study adds: Evidence of persistent microchimeric T cell clones was absent.

Sequencing was carried out using blood. This sequence joins TRBV6-5 and TRBJ2-5; no clear D. This receptor was taken from a girl aged 2 to 9 in good health. The CDR3 is CASSYSQNGETQYF. In DNA form, the CDR3 reads TGTGCCAGCAGTTACTCCCAAAACGGGGAGACCCAGTACTTC.